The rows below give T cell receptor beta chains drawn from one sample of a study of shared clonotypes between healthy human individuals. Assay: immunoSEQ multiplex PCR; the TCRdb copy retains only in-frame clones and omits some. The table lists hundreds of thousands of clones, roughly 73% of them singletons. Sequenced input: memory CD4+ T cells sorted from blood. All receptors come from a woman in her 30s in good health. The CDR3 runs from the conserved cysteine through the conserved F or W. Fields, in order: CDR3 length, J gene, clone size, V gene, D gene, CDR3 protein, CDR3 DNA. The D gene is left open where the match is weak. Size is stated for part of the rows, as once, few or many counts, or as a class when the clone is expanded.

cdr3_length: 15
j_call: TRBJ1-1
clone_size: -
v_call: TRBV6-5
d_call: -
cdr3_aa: CASSYTRGMNTEAFF
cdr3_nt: TGTGCCAGCAGTTACACTCGCGGTATGAACACTGAAGCTTTCTTT

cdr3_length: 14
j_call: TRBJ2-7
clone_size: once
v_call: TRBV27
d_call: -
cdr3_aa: CASSGLGTNYEQYF
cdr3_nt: TGTGCCAGCAGTGGTCTCGGGACAAACTACGAGCAGTACTTC

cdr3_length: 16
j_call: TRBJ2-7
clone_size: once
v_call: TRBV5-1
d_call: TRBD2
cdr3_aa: CASSPVGTSGKYEQYF
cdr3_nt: TGTGCCAGCAGCCCAGTGGGGACTAGCGGGAAGTACGAGCAGTACTTC

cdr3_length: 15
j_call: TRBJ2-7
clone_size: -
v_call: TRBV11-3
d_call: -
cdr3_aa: CASSKNGGRYYEQYF
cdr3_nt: TGTGCCAGCAGCAAAAACGGGGGCCGGTACTACGAGCAGTACTTC

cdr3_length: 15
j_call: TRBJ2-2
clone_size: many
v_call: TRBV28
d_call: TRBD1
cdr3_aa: CASSLDRGRSGELFF
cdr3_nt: TGTGCCAGCAGCCTGGACAGGGGACGTTCCGGGGAGCTGTTTTTT

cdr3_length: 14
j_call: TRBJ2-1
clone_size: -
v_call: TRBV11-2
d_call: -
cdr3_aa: CASSLDRGVPEQFF
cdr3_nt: TGTGCCAGCAGCTTAGATAGAGGAGTCCCCGAGCAGTTCTTC

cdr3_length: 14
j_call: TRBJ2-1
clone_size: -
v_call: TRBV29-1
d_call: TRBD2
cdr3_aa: CSVDSGRSYNEQFF
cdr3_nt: TGCAGCGTTGACAGCGGGAGATCCTACAATGAGCAGTTCTTC

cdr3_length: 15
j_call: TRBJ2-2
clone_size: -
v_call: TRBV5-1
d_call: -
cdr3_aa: CASSLAGTDTGELFF
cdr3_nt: TGCGCCAGCAGCTTGGCCGGAACGGACACCGGGGAGCTGTTTTTT

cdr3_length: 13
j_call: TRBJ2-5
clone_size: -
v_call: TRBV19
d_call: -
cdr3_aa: CASSIRDSETQYF
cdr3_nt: TGTGCCAGTAGTATAAGAGATTCGGAGACCCAGTACTTC

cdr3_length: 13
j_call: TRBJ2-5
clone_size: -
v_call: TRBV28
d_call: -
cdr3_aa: CASSHRVEGTQYF
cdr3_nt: TGTGCCAGCAGTCATAGGGTGGAGGGGACCCAGTACTTC

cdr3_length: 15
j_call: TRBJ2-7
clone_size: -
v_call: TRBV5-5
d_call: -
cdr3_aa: CASSVGPDSSYEQYF
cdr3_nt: TGTGCCAGCAGTGTGGGTCCGGACAGCTCCTACGAGCAGTACTTC

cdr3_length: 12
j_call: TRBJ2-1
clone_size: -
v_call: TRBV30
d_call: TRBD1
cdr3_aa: CAWSSTGVEQFF
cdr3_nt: TGTGCCTGGAGTTCCACAGGGGTTGAGCAGTTCTTC

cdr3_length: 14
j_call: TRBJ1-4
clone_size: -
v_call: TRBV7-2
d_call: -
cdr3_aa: CASSLIRTAKRVVF
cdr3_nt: TGTGCCAGCAGCTTAATTAGGACAGCTAAACGAGTGGTTTTT

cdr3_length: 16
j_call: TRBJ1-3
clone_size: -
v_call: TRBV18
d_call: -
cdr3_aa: CASSPGTPASGNTIYF
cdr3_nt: TGTGCCAGCTCACCCGGGACACCGGCCTCTGGAAACACCATATATTTT

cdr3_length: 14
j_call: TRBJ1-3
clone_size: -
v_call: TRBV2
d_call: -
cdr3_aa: CASSAGTSGNTIYF
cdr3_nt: TGTGCCAGCAGTGCCGGGACTAGTGGAAACACCATATATTTT

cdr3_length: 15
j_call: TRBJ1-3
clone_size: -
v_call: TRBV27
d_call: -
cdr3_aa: CASRKQGVSRNTIYF
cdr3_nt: TGTGCCAGCAGAAAACAGGGAGTAAGCAGAAACACCATATATTTT

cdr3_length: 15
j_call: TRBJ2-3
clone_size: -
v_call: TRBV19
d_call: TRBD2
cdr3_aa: CASTASGSAADTQYF
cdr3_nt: TGTGCCAGTACAGCTAGCGGGAGTGCGGCGGATACGCAGTATTTT

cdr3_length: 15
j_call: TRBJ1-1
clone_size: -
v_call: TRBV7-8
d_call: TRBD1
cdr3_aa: CASSPTDRGFTEAFF
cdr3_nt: TGTGCCAGCAGCCCCACGGACAGGGGGTTTACTGAAGCTTTCTTT

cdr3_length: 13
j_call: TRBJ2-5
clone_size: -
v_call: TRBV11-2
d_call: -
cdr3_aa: CASSSGSAETQYF
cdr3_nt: TGTGCCAGCAGTTCTGGTAGCGCGGAGACCCAGTACTTC

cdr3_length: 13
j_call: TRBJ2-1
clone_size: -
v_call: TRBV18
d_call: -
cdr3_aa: CASSTYLENEQFF
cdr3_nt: TGTGCCAGCTCAACGTACTTAGAGAATGAGCAGTTCTTC

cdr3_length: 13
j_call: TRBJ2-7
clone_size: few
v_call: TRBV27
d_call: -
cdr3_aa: CASSLALLGEQYF
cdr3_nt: TGTGCCAGCAGTTTAGCGCTGTTAGGGGAGCAGTACTTC

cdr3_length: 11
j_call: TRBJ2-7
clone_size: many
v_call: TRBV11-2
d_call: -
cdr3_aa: CASRGGGEQYF
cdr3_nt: TGTGCCAGCAGGGGAGGGGGCGAGCAGTACTTC

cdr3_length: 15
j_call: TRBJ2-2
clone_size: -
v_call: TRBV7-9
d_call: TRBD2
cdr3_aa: CAIPLSGSLTGELFF
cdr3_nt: TGTGCCATCCCTCTTAGCGGGAGTTTGACCGGGGAGCTGTTTTTT

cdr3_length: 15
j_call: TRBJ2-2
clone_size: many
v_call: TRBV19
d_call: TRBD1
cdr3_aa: CASSIGQGKRGELFF
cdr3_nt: TGTGCCAGTAGTATAGGACAGGGAAAACGCGGGGAGCTGTTTTTT

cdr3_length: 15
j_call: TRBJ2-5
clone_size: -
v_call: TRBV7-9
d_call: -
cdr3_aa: CAISNLGGGLETQYF
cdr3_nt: TGTGCCATCTCAAATCTGGGGGGAGGTCTGGAGACCCAGTACTTC

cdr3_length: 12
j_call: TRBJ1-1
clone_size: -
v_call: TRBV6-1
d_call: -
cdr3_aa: CASSEDGTRAFF
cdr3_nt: TGTGCCAGCAGTGAAGACGGGACTAGAGCTTTCTTT

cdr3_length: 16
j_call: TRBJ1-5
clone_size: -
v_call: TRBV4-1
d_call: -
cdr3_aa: CASSQEMVGGVQPQHF
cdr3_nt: TGCGCCAGCAGCCAGGAAATGGTGGGGGGCGTTCAGCCCCAGCATTTT

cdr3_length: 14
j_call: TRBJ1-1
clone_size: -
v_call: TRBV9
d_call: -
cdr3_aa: CASSVGGWGTEAFF
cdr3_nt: TGTGCCAGCAGCGTAGGGGGATGGGGCACTGAAGCTTTCTTT

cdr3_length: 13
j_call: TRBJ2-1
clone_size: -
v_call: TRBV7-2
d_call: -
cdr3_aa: CASTWDKFTEQFF
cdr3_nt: TGTGCCAGCACCTGGGACAAGTTCACTGAGCAGTTCTTC

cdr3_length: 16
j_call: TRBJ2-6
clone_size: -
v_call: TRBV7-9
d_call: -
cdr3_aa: CASSSGHTSGANVLTF
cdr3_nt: TGTGCCAGCAGCTCGGGACACACCTCTGGGGCCAACGTCCTGACTTTC

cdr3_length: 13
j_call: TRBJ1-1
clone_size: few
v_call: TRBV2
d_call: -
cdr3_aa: CASRLQGDTEAFF
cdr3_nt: TGTGCCAGCAGGCTACAGGGAGACACTGAAGCTTTCTTT

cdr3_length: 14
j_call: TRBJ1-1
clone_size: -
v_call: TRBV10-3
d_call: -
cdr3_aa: CAISDSGPLPEAFF
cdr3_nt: TGTGCCATCAGTGATTCGGGACCGCTGCCTGAAGCTTTCTTT

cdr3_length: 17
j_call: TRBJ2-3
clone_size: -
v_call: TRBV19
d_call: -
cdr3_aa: CASSIVRGLGNTDTQYF
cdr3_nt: TGTGCCAGTAGTATAGTGCGGGGGCTCGGGAACACAGATACGCAGTATTTT

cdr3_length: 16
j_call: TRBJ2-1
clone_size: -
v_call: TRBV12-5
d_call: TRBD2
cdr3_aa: CASGLVLSGGPNEQFF
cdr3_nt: TGTGCTAGTGGTTTGGTACTGTCGGGAGGGCCCAATGAGCAGTTCTTC

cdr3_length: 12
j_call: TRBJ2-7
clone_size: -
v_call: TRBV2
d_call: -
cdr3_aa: CASSDVGYEQYF
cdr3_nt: TGTGCCAGCAGTGACGTGGGCTACGAGCAGTACTTC

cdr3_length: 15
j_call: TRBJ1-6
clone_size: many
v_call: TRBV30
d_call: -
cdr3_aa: CAWSVGPGLNSPLHF
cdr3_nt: TGTGCCTGGAGTGTAGGGCCAGGGCTTAATTCACCCCTCCACTTT

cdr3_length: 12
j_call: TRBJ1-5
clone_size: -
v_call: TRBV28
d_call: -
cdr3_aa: CASSLNIGSQHF
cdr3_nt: TGTGCCAGCAGTTTGAATATAGGGTCCCAGCATTTT

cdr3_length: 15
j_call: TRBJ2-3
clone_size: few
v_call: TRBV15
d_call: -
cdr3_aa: CATSMEWGVSYTQYF
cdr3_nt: TGTGCCACCAGCATGGAATGGGGGGTTTCTTATACGCAGTATTTT

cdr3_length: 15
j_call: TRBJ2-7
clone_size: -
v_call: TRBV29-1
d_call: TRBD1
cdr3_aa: CSVLYWRTGIYEQYF
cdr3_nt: TGCAGCGTTCTGTATTGGCGGACAGGGATTTACGAGCAGTACTTC

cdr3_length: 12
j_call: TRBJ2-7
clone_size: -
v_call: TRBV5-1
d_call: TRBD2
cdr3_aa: CASSRGDYEQYF
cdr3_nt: TGCGCCAGCAGTCGGGGGGACTACGAGCAGTACTTC

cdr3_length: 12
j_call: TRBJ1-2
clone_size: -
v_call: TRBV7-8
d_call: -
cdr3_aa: CASSPPNYGYTF
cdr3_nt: TGTGCCAGCAGTCCTCCTAACTATGGCTACACCTTC

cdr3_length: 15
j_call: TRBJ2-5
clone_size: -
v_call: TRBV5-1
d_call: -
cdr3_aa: CASSLALVSIETQYF
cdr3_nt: TGCGCCAGCAGCTTGGCTCTAGTTTCGATCGAGACCCAGTACTTC

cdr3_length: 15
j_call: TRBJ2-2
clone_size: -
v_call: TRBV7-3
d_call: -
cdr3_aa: CASSSQGFVTGELFF
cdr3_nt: TGTGCCAGCAGCTCGCAGGGGTTCGTCACCGGGGAGCTGTTTTTT

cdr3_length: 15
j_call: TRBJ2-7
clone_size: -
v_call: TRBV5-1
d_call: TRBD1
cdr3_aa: CASSSRDSPSTEQYF
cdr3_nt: TGCGCCAGCAGCTCCCGGGACAGCCCCTCCACCGAGCAGTACTTC

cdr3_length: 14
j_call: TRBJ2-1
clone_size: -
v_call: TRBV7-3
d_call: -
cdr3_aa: CASRGGGSYNEQFF
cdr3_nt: TGTGCCAGCAGGGGAGGGGGCTCCTACAATGAGCAGTTCTTC

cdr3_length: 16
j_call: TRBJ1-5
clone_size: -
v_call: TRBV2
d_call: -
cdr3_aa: CASSSPGRRSNQPQHF
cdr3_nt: TGTGCCAGCAGTTCTCCGGGACGGCGGTCCAATCAGCCCCAGCATTTT